The 25 T cell receptor beta chains reported below all come from one sample, sequenced in a study of shared clonotypes between healthy human individuals. Clones were sequenced by immunoSEQ multiplex PCR, and TCRdb holds only the in-frame ones, with some missing. The top ten hold 1.4% to 1.5% of the sample, which has about 1 million clones, around four fifths seen once. The sample was memory CD4+ T cells sorted from blood. The subset: CD45RA-negative fraction. Source of these receptors: a man between 18 and 29 years old in good health.

This sequence joins TRBV6-1 and TRBJ1-1; D is undetermined. V lost 6 bases, J lost 8 bases, and 13 bases lay in between. CDR1 and CDR2 (germline): MNHNS, SASEGT. The CDR3 loop spans 12 amino acids. As DNA, the CDR3 is TGTGCCAGCAGCCGACAATTAGGGGAAGCTTTCTTT. Residues: CASSRQLGEAFF.

V usage is TRBV6-1 and J usage is TRBJ2-2; the D is unclear. The germline CDR1 and CDR2 sequences are MNHNS and SASEGT. V was shortened by 6 bases and J by 4 bases, with 12 bases between the two germline ends. The CDR3 extends over 14 amino acids. The CDR3 nucleotides read TGTGCCAGCAGCCCTTCCAGGAGCACCGGGGAGCTGTTTTTT. It translates to CASSPSRSTGELFF.

This clone was seen once. The chain carries TRBV11-2 and TRBJ1-2, with unresolved D. The CDR3 sequence is 15 residues long. Germline CDR1 reads SGHAT; CDR2 reads FQNNGV. V lost 5 bases, J lost 0 bases, and 13 bases lay in between. The CDR3 DNA is TGTGCCAGCAGCCCCGCCTACGGGGCTAACTATGGCTACACCTTC. This gives the protein CASSPAYGANYGYTF. Variable domain in full (rest from reference TRBV11-2 and TRBJ1-2): EAGVAQSPRYKIIEKRQSVAFWCNPISGHATLYWYQQILGQGPKLLIQFQNNGVVDDSQLPKDRFSAERLKGVDSTLKIQPAKLEDSAVYLCASSPAYGANYGYTFGSGTRLTVV.

The rearrangement joins TRBV10-3 to TRBJ1-2; D unresolved. V was trimmed by 4 bases and J by 7 bases, leaving 10 bases between them. CDR3 length: 12 residues. The germline V gene encodes CDR1 ENHRY and CDR2 SYGVKD. The CDR3 coding sequence is TGTGCCATCAGTGCCGTAGAGGTTGGCTACACCTTC. Translation gives CAISAVEVGYTF.

This chain connects TRBV7-9 to TRBJ2-1; a weak D match, TRBD1 (6 bases). The germline V gene encodes CDR1 SEHNR and CDR2 FQNEAQ (reference sequence). The V end lost 6 bases, the J end lost 7 bases, and 16 bases lay between the germline ends. The CDR3 sequence is 14 residues long. In nucleotides, the CDR3 is TGTGCCAGCAGGTTGACAGGTCTTAAAAATGAGCAGTTCTTC. This sequence encodes CASRLTGLKNEQFF.

The chain couples TRBV4-3 to TRBJ2-7; D not certain. This CDR3 is 13 amino acids long. Germline CDR1 reads LGHNA; CDR2 reads YSLEER. The V end was cut by 0 bases, the J end by 3 bases, with 6 bases between. CDR3 amino acids: CASSQDLIYEQYF. CDR3 nucleotide sequence: TGCGCCAGCAGCCAAGATCTCATCTACGAGCAGTACTTC.

The chain links TRBV5-1 to TRBJ1-1; D ambiguous. This CDR3 is built from 14 residues. Germline assignment: CDR1 SGHRS and CDR2 YFSETQ. Trimming removed 0 bases at V and 4 bases at J, with 10 bases between. The CDR3 loop is CASSLAPGSTEAFF. The CDR3 bases are TGCGCCAGCAGCTTGGCCCCTGGGAGCACTGAAGCTTTCTTT. Complete variable domain (other parts from reference TRBV5-1 and TRBJ1-1): KAGVTQTPRYLIKTRGQQVTLSCSPISGHRSVSWYQQTPGQGLQFLFEYFSETQRNKGNFPGRFSGRQFSNSRSEMNVSTLELGDSALYLCASSLAPGSTEAFFGQGTRLTVV.

The V and J genes are TRBV5-1 and TRBJ1-1; TRBD1 matches at 9 bases. The CDR3 extends over 16 amino acids. CDR1 and CDR2 (germline): SGHRS, YFSETQ. Germline trimming cut 0 bases from V and 7 bases from J; bases unmatched to any gene: 10. Written as DNA, the CDR3 is TGCGCCAGCAGCTTGGCCGGGGGACAGGGTTTCGATGAAGCTTTCTTT. Translating it yields CASSLAGGQGFDEAFF.

The V and J genes are TRBV7-2 and TRBJ2-7, with D perhaps being TRBD1 or TRBD2 (6 bases each). V was clipped by 8 bases and J by 1 base, with 18 bases between them. The CDR3 sequence is 15 residues long. The V gene's germline CDR1 is SGHTA and CDR2 FQGNSA. For the CDR3, the DNA is TGTGCCAGCTCCTTTAACGGAGGGGGGTCCTACGAGCAGTACTTC. It yields the protein CASSFNGGGSYEQYF.

In regard to this clone: A read error may explain this, as a much larger clone is one base away. The rearrangement links TRBV9 to TRBJ2-6; a weak D match, TRBD2 (5 bases). The CDR3 has 14 amino acids. V was cut by 6 bases and J by 0 bases, with 7 bases left in between. From germline, CDR1 is SGDLS and CDR2 YYNGEE. CDR3 amino acids: CASTAGSGANVLTF. Here the CDR3 DNA reads TGTGCCAGCACGGCGGGCTCTGGGGCCAACGTCCTGACTTTC. The variable domain in full, with the rest retrieved from reference TRBV9 and TRBJ2-6, is DSGVTQTPKHLITATGQRVTLRCSPRSGDLSVYWYQQSLDQGLQFLIQYYNGEERAKGNILERFSAQQFPDLHSELNLSSLELGDSALYFCASTAGSGANVLTFGAGSRLTVL.

This chain links TRBV6-1 with TRBJ1-3; D not certain. The V and J ends lost 2 bases and 0 bases respectively, with 8 bases between them. The CDR3 length is 15 residues. The V gene's germline CDR1 is MNHNS and CDR2 SASEGT. In DNA form, the CDR3 reads TGTGCCAGCAGTGAAACCCAGGACTCTGGAAACACCATATATTTT. It encodes CASSETQDSGNTIYF.

The genes are TRBV10-2 and TRBJ1-2, with TRBD1 matching over 7 bases. This CDR3 has 17 amino acids. Losses at the gene ends were 0 bases for V and 8 bases for J; bases not matched to a gene: 15. Germline V gene lookup returns CDR1 WSHSY and CDR2 SAAADI. CDR3 sequence (DNA): TGCGCCAGCAGTGAGTCGAAATTGATGGTAGGGACAGACGGCTACACCTTC. It yields the protein CASSESKLMVGTDGYTF.

This chain connects TRBV7-9 to TRBJ2-5, with 7 bases aligning to TRBD1. CDR1 SEHNR and CDR2 FQNEAQ come from the germline V gene (reference sequence). Trimming took 3 bases from V and 1 from J; bases not matched to a gene: 8. The CDR3 spans 16 residues. The CDR3 protein is CASSLGQGVSQETQYF. The CDR3 coding sequence is TGTGCCAGCAGCTTGGGGCAGGGGGTATCCCAAGAGACCCAGTACTTC.

This chain connects TRBV5-4 to TRBJ2-5, with 9 bases fitting TRBD2. The CDR3 has 16 amino acids. The V gene's germline CDR1 is SGHNT and CDR2 YYREEE (reference sequence). V gave up 0 bases and J gave up 10 bases; unmatched junction bases: 13. The CDR3 bases are TGTGCCAGCAGCTTGGGCGGCGGGGGGGGAGTTGGGATCCAGTACTTC. Its protein product is CASSLGGGGGVGIQYF.

This clone was counted many times. This chain links TRBV5-4 with TRBJ2-1; no clear D gene. Trimming left V 0 bases short and J 2 bases short, with 9 bases between. The CDR3 loop spans 15 amino acids. Germline values: CDR1 SGHNT, CDR2 YYREEE (reference sequence). The DNA of the CDR3 is TGTGCCAGCAGCTTGGATCCAGGAACCTACAATGAGCAGTTCTTC. Translating gives CASSLDPGTYNEQFF.

In this sample, this clone turned up once. The V and J genes are TRBV7-9 and TRBJ2-7, with 11 positions matching TRBD1. The CDR3 is made up of 16 amino acids. Germline assignment: CDR1 SEHNR and CDR2 FQNEAQ (reference sequence). Trimming at V came to 3 bases and at J to 3 bases, leaving 7 bases not matched to a gene. The CDR3 here is CASSLGPGTGGYEQYF. The CDR3 DNA reads TGTGCCAGCAGCTTGGGTCCCGGGACAGGGGGCTACGAGCAGTACTTC.

This chain uses TRBV5-4 with TRBJ2-1; TRBD2 might be the D (7 bases). The ends were cut back, 5 bases at V and 0 bases at J, with 15 bases in the middle. The CDR3 consists of 16 residues. From germline, CDR1 is SGHNT and CDR2 YYREEE (reference sequence). CDR3 residues: CASSGGGPASYNEQFF. Written as DNA, the CDR3 is TGTGCCAGCAGTGGGGGGGGGCCCGCCTCCTACAATGAGCAGTTCTTC.

V and J are TRBV6-6 and TRBJ1-2; 7 positions match TRBD1. The trim removed 6 bases at V and 1 base at J, leaving 5 bases unmatched. The germline V gene encodes CDR1 MNHNY and CDR2 SVGAGI (reference sequence). The CDR3 has 14 amino acids. The CDR3, as DNA: TGTGCCAGCAGCCCAGGGGGGTTTAACTATGGCTACACCTTC. Translated: CASSPGGFNYGYTF.

This chain joins TRBV9 and TRBJ2-1; 9 nucleotides line up with TRBD2. The CDR3 sequence is 18 residues long. The V and J ends lost 0 bases and 3 bases, in that order; junction bases with no gene match: 10. Germline V gene lookup returns CDR1 SGDLS and CDR2 YYNGEE. CDR3 DNA: TGTGCCAGCAGCGTAGTTGCGGGGGGGCCCGGTAACTACAATGAGCAGTTCTTC. Residues: CASSVVAGGPGNYNEQFF.

This clone was seen a single time. The chain combines TRBV30 with TRBJ2-7; D is undetermined. Trimming took off 4 bases at V and 1 base at J, with 5 bases between the two ends. The CDR3 sequence is 11 residues long. Germline V lookup: CDR1 GTSNPN, CDR2 SVGIG (reference sequence). The CDR3 region is CAWMRSYEQYF. CDR3 DNA sequence: TGTGCCTGGATGAGGTCCTACGAGCAGTACTTC.

The J gene is TRBJ2-2, the V gene TRBV11-3; D call uncertain. Looked up from germline, CDR1 is SGHNT and CDR2 is YENEEA. Trimming pared 0 bases from V and 2 bases from J, leaving 4 bases between. The CDR3 length is 14 residues. The CDR3 DNA sequence: TGTGCCAGCAGCTTAGAGAGTAACACCGGGGAGCTGTTTTTT. It translates to CASSLESNTGELFF.

This clone was seen a handful of times. The chain recombines TRBV5-3 with TRBJ1-1, with D uncertain. TRBV5-3 is treated as an ORF (open reading frame) with a function not yet certain. The length of the CDR3 is 12 residues. Trimming removed 8 bases at V and 6 bases at J, with 14 bases between. The CDR3 protein is CASRPPMAEAFF. The DNA of the CDR3 is TGTGCCAGTCGGCCCCCAATGGCTGAAGCTTTCTTT.

This clone was picked up many times. The junction departs from the called germline gene at one end, perhaps through a read error. The J gene is TRBJ2-2, the V gene TRBV7-7, with D tentatively TRBD1 or TRBD2 (5 bases each). Per germline, CDR1 SSHAT and CDR2 FNYEAQ (reference sequence). The CDR3 is 15 amino acids. The CDR3 here is CASSFGAPGTGELFF. CDR3 nucleotide sequence: TGTGCTAGCAGCTTCGGGGCCCCGGGGACCGGGGAGCTGTTTTTT.

The V call is TRBV30, the J call TRBJ1-5; D unresolved. Germline V lookup: CDR1 GTSNPN, CDR2 SVGIG (reference sequence). The CDR3 runs 15 residues. V was clipped by 0 bases and J by 0 bases, with 9 bases between them. The CDR3 reads CAWSVAGYSNQPQHF. CDR3 DNA sequence: TGTGCCTGGAGTGTAGCCGGGTATAGCAATCAGCCCCAGCATTTT.

This rearrangement joins TRBV30 to TRBJ2-7; D unresolved. CDR3 length equals 16 residues. Germline loops: CDR1 GTSNPN, CDR2 SVGIG (reference sequence). The V and J ends lost 0 bases and 0 bases respectively, with 15 bases between them. CDR3 sequence: CAWSVTGSDSSYEQYF. CDR3 bases: TGTGCCTGGAGTGTTACGGGTTCGGATAGCTCCTACGAGCAGTACTTC.